These T cell receptor beta chains were read from a single sample in a study of shared clonotypes between healthy human individuals. Measured with immunoSEQ multiplex PCR; TCRdb has only the in-frame clones, and not every one. The repertoire holds about 1.5 million clones, with roughly 96% as singletons. Sequencing was performed on naive CD4+ T cells sorted from blood. These receptors originate from a young man in good health. The CDR3 runs from the conserved cysteine through the conserved F or W. The D gene is left open where the match is weak.

v_gene	len	j_gene	d_gene	CDR3aa	CDR3nt
TRBV28	17	TRBJ1-5	TRBD1	CASSSWTGVEDNQPQHF	TGTGCCAGCAGTTCCTGGACAGGGGTTGAGGACAATCAGCCCCAGCATTTT
TRBV11-2	13	TRBJ1-2	-	CASSLDRGYGYTF	TGTGCCAGCAGCTTAGATCGGGGTTATGGCTACACCTTC
TRBV11-2	17	TRBJ2-7	TRBD2	CASSLPLAGGFPYEQYF	TGTGCCAGCAGCTTACCCCTAGCGGGAGGTTTCCCCTACGAGCAGTACTTC
TRBV5-4	18	TRBJ2-3	TRBD1	CASSLGARGRGKADTQYF	TGTGCCAGCAGCTTAGGGGCCAGGGGGCGAGGGAAGGCAGATACGCAGTATTTT
TRBV9	15	TRBJ2-1	-	CASSPGTLGGNEQFF	TGTGCCAGCAGCCCCGGGACTCTCGGGGGTAATGAGCAGTTCTTC
TRBV9	19	TRBJ2-2	TRBD2	CASSVGPNWVSGSSGELFF	TGTGCCAGCAGCGTGGGGCCCAATTGGGTTAGCGGGAGTTCCGGGGAGCTGTTTTTT
TRBV7-9	14	TRBJ1-1	-	CASSLAVLTGVAFF	TGTGCCAGCAGCTTAGCGGTCCTGACGGGCGTGGCTTTCTTT
TRBV6-5	13	TRBJ2-7	-	CASRPPGLYEQYF	TGTGCCAGCAGGCCGCCGGGCCTCTACGAGCAGTACTTC
TRBV15	16	TRBJ2-1	TRBD2	CATSRVGLGTYNEQFF	TGTGCCACCAGCAGAGTGGGACTAGGAACCTACAATGAGCAGTTCTTC
TRBV7-3	18	TRBJ2-2	TRBD2	CASSPHHQSGRKAGELFF	TGTGCCAGCAGCCCCCACCACCAGAGCGGGAGGAAGGCCGGGGAGCTGTTTTTT
TRBV7-2	17	TRBJ2-7	TRBD2	CASSLEGSLAGSYEQYF	TGTGCCAGCAGCTTAGAGGGCTCTTTAGCGGGGTCCTACGAGCAGTACTTC